This T cell receptor (beta chain) was captured in a study of blood T cell repertoires in COVID-19. On this clone itself: Other DNA variants within this sample encode the same CDR3.

Profiled with immunoSEQ multiplex PCR; TCRdb holds only in-frame clones, not every one. This sample carries about 300,000 clones, around nine tenths of them seen once, and the ten largest clones take roughly 2.9%. In germline, CDR1 is SGHRS, CDR2 YFSETQ. V lost 4 bases to trimming and J lost 0 bases; unmatched junction nucleotides: 6. This CDR3 has 16 residues. Enrollees, 18 to 89 years old, lived in 25 or so US areas. This sequence joins TRBV5-1 and TRBJ1-3, with 8 bases lining up with TRBD1. Sequencing was carried out using PBMCs or T cells enriched from blood (not recorded which). The receptor's source is a woman in her forties or fifties who had been exposed to COVID-19. CDR3 coding DNA: TGCGCCAGCAGCCTAGGACAGGGTAACTCTGGAAACACCATATATTTT. Its translation: CASSLGQGNSGNTIYF.